One and the same sample provided the 18 T cell receptor beta chains below, sequenced in a study of T cell responses to AZD1222 COVID-19 vaccine. Measured with immunoSEQ multiplex PCR; TCRdb has only the in-frame clones, and not every one. The top ten clones hold 10% to 15% of a sample with around 130,000 clones, more than 70% of them seen once. The sample was peripheral blood, taken on day 0 of AZD1222 vaccination. These receptors were obtained from an adult in good health.

This sequence joins TRBV5-4 and TRBJ1-2; D not resolved. The germline V gene encodes CDR1 SGHNT and CDR2 YYREEE (reference sequence). CDR3 length: 11 amino acids. V dropped 3 bases and J dropped 8 bases, with 8 bases sitting between them. The CDR3 DNA sequence: TGTGCCAGCAGCTGGGAAGAGGGCTACACCTTC. Residues: CASSWEEGYTF.

V and J are TRBV5-6 and TRBJ2-7; 12 nucleotides line up with TRBD2. Trimming removed 1 base from V and 3 bases from J; junction bases left unmatched: 8. The CDR3 is made up of 17 amino acids. The germline gives CDR1 SGHDT, CDR2 YYEEEE. The CDR3 bases are TGTGCCAGCAGCTTGAGACTAGCGGGAGATTATAACTACGAGCAGTACTTC. Translating it yields CASSLRLAGDYNYEQYF.

V gene TRBV6-5 combines with J gene TRBJ2-7, with D perhaps matching TRBD2 (6 bases). The germline V gene encodes CDR1 MNHEY and CDR2 SVGAGI. The CDR3 sequence is 14 residues long. V lost 4 bases, J lost 2 bases, and 12 bases lay in between. The CDR3 nucleotides are TGTGCCAGCAGTTCGGGACTGCCCGCCTACGAGCAGTACTTC. It codes for CASSSGLPAYEQYF.

J is TRBJ1-6 and V is TRBV30; 12 nucleotides agree with TRBD1. V was pared by 3 bases and J by 9 bases, with 9 bases of the junction left unmatched. Germline V gene sequence: CDR1 GTSNPN, CDR2 SVGIG (reference sequence). There are 16 residues in the CDR3. The CDR3 region has the DNA TGTGCCTGGAGCCAGACGGGACAGGGGGCGCGTTCACCCCTCCACTTT. Translation gives CAWSQTGQGARSPLHF.

The gene calls are TRBV5-1 and TRBJ1-1, with no clear D. In germline, CDR1 is SGHRS, CDR2 YFSETQ. V lost 0 bases to trimming and J lost 1 base, with 4 bases between them. The CDR3 runs to 13 residues. The CDR3 is CASSLEGNTEAFF. The CDR3 DNA is TGCGCCAGCAGCTTGGAGGGGAACACTGAAGCTTTCTTT. The whole variable domain, remainder taken from reference TRBV5-1 and TRBJ1-1, is KAGVTQTPRYLIKTRGQQVTLSCSPISGHRSVSWYQQTPGQGLQFLFEYFSETQRNKGNFPGRFSGRQFSNSRSEMNVSTLELGDSALYLCASSLEGNTEAFFGQGTRLTVV.

The V call is TRBV5-5, the J call TRBJ1-4; no firm D call. Deletions cut 5 bases from V and 4 bases from J, with 12 bases between. Germline V gene data show CDR1 as SGHKS and CDR2 as YYEKEE (reference sequence). The CDR3 covers 14 residues. The CDR3 spells CASSSTSINEKLFF. For the CDR3, the DNA is TGTGCCAGCAGTTCCACGTCGATTAATGAAAAACTGTTTTTT.

This rearrangement joins TRBV14 to TRBJ2-3; tentatively, D is TRBD2 (5 bases). V gave up 3 bases and J gave up 6 bases, with 19 bases separating them. The CDR3 has 16 amino acids. The germline V gene has CDR1 SGHDN and CDR2 FVKESK. CDR3 nucleotide sequence: TGTGCCAGCAGCCATCGTGGATTGCGACCGGGGGATACGCAGTATTTT. Translated: CASSHRGLRPGDTQYF.

The V call is TRBV15, the J call TRBJ2-2; the match to TRBD2 covers 7 bases. The junction had 5 bases not matched to a gene; V was cut back by 3 bases and J by 4 bases. This CDR3 has 15 residues. The germline V gene encodes CDR1 LNHNV and CDR2 YYDKDF (reference sequence). This CDR3 reads CATSSKRDGTGELFF. The CDR3 coding sequence is TGTGCCACCAGCAGCAAGCGGGACGGCACCGGGGAGCTGTTTTTT.

The gene calls are TRBV7-8 and TRBJ1-2, with TRBD1 matching 7 bases. Germline values: CDR1 SGHVS, CDR2 FQNEAQ. V lost 1 base and J lost 7; bases outside the gene matches: 9. The CDR3 is 15 amino acids. Here the CDR3 DNA reads TGTGCCAGCAGCTTAGAAGACAGGGCCCGATTTGGCTACACCTTC. Translation: CASSLEDRARFGYTF.

V usage is TRBV19 and J usage is TRBJ1-1, with 7 bases identical to TRBD1. The CDR3 loop spans 14 amino acids. V was pared by 6 bases and J by 10 bases, with 14 bases of the junction left unmatched. CDR1 LNHDA and CDR2 SQIVND come from the germline V gene (reference sequence). The CDR3 DNA sequence: TGTGCCAGTAGGATGAGGGACAGAGCGGAGGGAGCTTTCTTT. The encoded protein is CASRMRDRAEGAFF.

The V and J genes are TRBV7-2 and TRBJ2-7, with D hard to call. This CDR3 is 15 amino acids long. The ends were cut back, 1 base at V and 0 bases at J, with 10 bases in the middle. Germline CDR1 is SGHTA and CDR2 is FQGNSA. The CDR3 coding sequence is TGTGCCAGCAGCTTAGGGGTTCGGAGCTCCTACGAGCAGTACTTC. Translation gives CASSLGVRSSYEQYF. The whole variable domain, filled in from reference TRBV7-2 and TRBJ2-7, reads GAGVSQSPSNKVTEKGKDVELRCDPISGHTALYWYRQSLGQGLEFLIYFQGNSAPDKSGLPSDRFSAERTGGSVSTLTIQRTQQEDSAVYLCASSLGVRSSYEQYFGPGTRLTVT.

This sequence joins TRBV10-2 and TRBJ1-1; D is ambiguous. CDR3 size: 14 residues. V shed 3 bases and J shed 5 bases, with 13 bases lying between them. The germline V gene has CDR1 WSHSY and CDR2 SAAADI. For the CDR3, the DNA is TGCGCCAGCAGTGACGGATTGCGGGTTACTGAAGCTTTCTTT. Its protein product is CASSDGLRVTEAFF.

The J gene is TRBJ2-3, the V gene TRBV5-1; D gene unclear. The CDR3 is 13 residues long. Germline-derived CDR1 and CDR2 are SGHRS and YFSETQ. V lost 4 bases and J 0 bases, leaving 6 bases between the germline ends. CDR3 loop: CASSEQSTDTQYF. CDR3 DNA: TGCGCCAGCAGCGAACAGAGCACAGATACGCAGTATTTT.

The V gene is TRBV19, the J gene TRBJ2-7; 14 nucleotides line up with TRBD2. This CDR3 spans 14 amino acids. Germline values: CDR1 LNHDA, CDR2 SQIVND (reference sequence). The junction had 6 bases not matched to a gene; V was cut back by 10 bases and J by 4 bases. The CDR3 sequence: CATSGLAGAYEQYF. CDR3 nucleotide sequence: TGTGCCACCTCGGGACTAGCGGGGGCGTACGAGCAGTACTTC.

The chain couples TRBV11-2 to TRBJ2-2; TRBD1 is a possible D gene (9 bases). The CDR3 runs to 18 residues. V was trimmed by 5 bases and J by 5 bases, leaving 24 bases between them. Germline V gene lookup returns CDR1 SGHAT and CDR2 FQNNGV. The CDR3 spells CASSPSVAGQGKTGELFF. In DNA form, the CDR3 reads TGTGCCAGCAGCCCCAGCGTAGCGGGACAGGGAAAAACCGGGGAGCTGTTTTTT.

The V call is TRBV14, the J call TRBJ2-7; D not resolved. V lost 3 bases and J 2 bases, leaving 8 bases between the germline ends. CDR3 length: 13 residues. Germline lookup yields CDR1 SGHDN and CDR2 FVKESK. The CDR3 bases are TGTGCCAGCAGCCAGGCAGTTACCTACGAGCAGTACTTC. Protein sequence: CASSQAVTYEQYF. The whole variable domain, remainder taken from reference TRBV14 and TRBJ2-7, is EAGVTQFPSHSVIEKGQTVTLRCDPISGHDNLYWYRRVMGKEIKFLLHFVKESKQDESGMPNNRFLAERTGGTYSTLKVQPAELEDSGVYFCASSQAVTYEQYFGPGTRLTVT.

The rearrangement uses TRBV10-3 and TRBJ1-1; perhaps TRBD1 as D (5 bases). Germline V gene lookup returns CDR1 ENHRY and CDR2 SYGVKD. The CDR3 sequence is 13 residues long. The V and J ends lost 10 bases and 3 bases respectively, with 15 bases between them. The CDR3 DNA follows: TGTGCCACAACCGGGTCCAGGGACACTGAAGCTTTCTTT. This gives the protein CATTGSRDTEAFF.

The chain combines TRBV9 with TRBJ2-5; D perhaps matches TRBD2 (6 bases). Germline CDR1 and CDR2: SGDLS and YYNGEE. There are 17 residues in the CDR3. V lost 4 bases and J lost 3, with 22 bases in between. CDR3 residues: CASSSSTRDSKKETQYF. DNA for the CDR3: TGTGCCAGCAGCTCCTCTACCCGGGACTCGAAAAAAGAGACCCAGTACTTC.